Given below is one T cell receptor beta chain in context. TCRdb's copy holds only in-frame clones and misses some; the assay was immunoSEQ multiplex PCR. Of approximately 66,000 clones listed, around 90% are singletons. This sample was taken from a study of control samples from healthy donors and cancer patients. This CDR3 comprises 12 residues. Germline V gene data show CDR1 as MNHEY and CDR2 as SVGAGI. V was clipped by 6 bases and J by 7 bases, with 12 bases between them. The sequence was collected from a man aged 60 to 69 with colorectal cancer. The J gene is TRBJ1-2, the V gene TRBV6-5; D call uncertain. The sequencing sample was made of PBMCs. The CDR3: CASRSPGLGYTF. In DNA form, the CDR3 reads TGTGCCAGCAGATCCCCGGGCCTTGGCTACACCTTC.